This TCR beta chain was documented in a study of blood T cell repertoires in COVID-19. Repertoires were generated with immunoSEQ multiplex PCR, while TCRdb's copy carries only in-frame clones and drops some. The repertoire holds roughly 59,000 clones, with around four fifths as singletons. V lost 1 base to trimming and J lost 4 bases, with 10 bases between them. Germline CDR1 and CDR2: LNHNV and YYDKDF (reference sequence). The CDR3 contains 14 residues. The rearrangement links TRBV15 to TRBJ1-2; D is uncertain. Sample: peripheral blood. This sequence was found in a woman older than 75 with acute or convalescent COVID-19. The CDR3 sequence: CATSRVDSSYGYTF. The DNA for the CDR3 is TGTGCCACCAGCAGAGTGGACTCAAGCTATGGCTACACCTTC. Based on the CDR3 plus reference TRBV15 and TRBJ1-2, the full variable domain is DAMVIQNPRYQVTQFGKPVTLSCSQTLNHNVMYWYQQKSSQAPKLLFHYYDKDFNNEADTPDNFQSRRPNTSFCFLDIRSPGLGDTAMYLCATSRVDSSYGYTFGSGTRLTVV.